Shown below are 16 T cell receptor beta chains from a single sample sequenced in a study of beta chain features in type 1 diabetes. Investigators reverse transcribed all isolated RNA, so they sequenced expressed TCRB transcripts. TCRdb's table, derived via immunoSEQ multiplex PCR, lists solely in-frame clones and lacks some. Here the sample spans about 350,000 clones, 15% to 20% being singletons. The specimen was naive CD4+ T cells from blood. The receptors here all came from a woman under 30 in good health.

The chain joins TRBV7-3 to TRBJ1-1; D not resolved. This CDR3 region has 15 residues. In germline, CDR1 is SGHTA, CDR2 FQGTGA. V lost 6 bases and J lost 0, with 14 bases in between. CDR3 nucleotide sequence: TGTGCCAGCAGTCCTAACGGACTTATGAACACTGAAGCTTTCTTT. Translated, it gives CASSPNGLMNTEAFF.

The gene calls are TRBV18 and TRBJ2-1; a weak D match, TRBD2 (5 bases). Trimming took 3 bases from V and 5 from J, leaving 8 bases between them. The CDR3 runs to 13 residues. Germline-derived CDR1 and CDR2 are KGHSH and LQKENI. CDR3 DNA sequence: TGTGCCAGCTCACCCCCGGGGAACAATGAGCAGTTCTTC. This sequence encodes CASSPPGNNEQFF.

This chain links TRBV4-2 with TRBJ2-1; tentative D call: TRBD1 (5 bases). The V gene lost 0 bases and the J gene lost 1 base, with 7 bases spanning the gap. The CDR3 covers 15 residues. Germline assignment: CDR1 LGHNA and CDR2 YNFKEQ. Written as DNA, the CDR3 is TGTGCCAGCAGCCAAGAGGGGCTTTCCTACAATGAGCAGTTCTTC. Translation gives CASSQEGLSYNEQFF.

This chain uses TRBV11-2 with TRBJ2-5; 9 nucleotides agree with TRBD2. V shed 1 base and J 1 base; nucleotides not matched to a gene: 4. Germline CDR1 is SGHAT and CDR2 is FQNNGV. The CDR3 is made up of 16 amino acids. CDR3 protein: CASSLGLAASQETQYF. DNA for the CDR3: TGTGCCAGCAGCTTAGGACTAGCGGCCTCCCAAGAGACCCAGTACTTC. The whole variable domain, filled in from reference TRBV11-2 and TRBJ2-5, reads EAGVAQSPRYKIIEKRQSVAFWCNPISGHATLYWYQQILGQGPKLLIQFQNNGVVDDSQLPKDRFSAERLKGVDSTLKIQPAKLEDSAVYLCASSLGLAASQETQYFGPGTRLLVL.

Written as DNA, the CDR3 is TGCGCCAGCAGCCCCTACGGGTATAGCAATCAGCCCCAGCATTTT. Translated: CASSPYGYSNQPQHF. The rearrangement uses TRBV4-1 and TRBJ1-5; no definite D call. Germline V gene data show CDR1 as MGHRA and CDR2 as YSYEKL. Trimming left V 4 bases short and J 0 bases short, with 10 bases between. This CDR3 region has 15 residues.

This clone occurred a few times. The V gene is TRBV11-3, the J gene TRBJ1-2; D gene ambiguous. CDR1 and CDR2 from the germline V gene are SGHNT and YENEEA. This CDR3 spans 12 amino acids. The ends were cut back, 0 bases at V and 6 bases at J, with 5 bases in the middle. The CDR3 DNA sequence: TGTGCCAGCAGCTTAGATCAAAATGGCTACACCTTC. Translating it yields CASSLDQNGYTF.

V is TRBV12-5 and J is TRBJ2-5, with D possibly matching TRBD2 (5 bases). The length of the CDR3 is 14 residues. Looked up from germline, CDR1 is LGHNT and CDR2 is FRNRAP. The V end lost 1 base, the J end lost 5 bases, and 11 bases lay between the germline ends. CDR3 protein: CASGLGSLAETQYF. The CDR3 DNA reads as TGTGCTAGTGGTTTGGGGTCTTTAGCGGAGACCCAGTACTTC.

The chain is built from TRBV2 and TRBJ1-6; weak D call: TRBD1 (6 bases). CDR1 and CDR2 (germline): SNHLY, FYNNEI. This CDR3 has 13 amino acids. Trimming pared 8 bases from V and 10 bases from J, leaving 15 bases between. CDR3 region: CASRGAGNSPLHF. DNA for the CDR3: TGTGCCAGCCGGGGGGCAGGGAACTCACCCCTCCACTTT.

This chain uses TRBV10-2 with TRBJ2-1; the match to TRBD2 covers 10 bases. Germline V gene lookup returns CDR1 WSHSY and CDR2 SAAADI. The ends lost 7 bases at V and 4 bases at J; junction bases unmatched: 4. The CDR3 runs to 14 residues. CDR3 sequence: CASMTSGPYNEQFF. For the CDR3, the DNA is TGCGCCAGCATGACTAGCGGGCCATACAATGAGCAGTTCTTC.

This clone was seen a few times. V is TRBV9 and J is TRBJ2-3; D call uncertain. The CDR3 is 13 residues long. V lost 3 bases and J lost 0, with 5 bases in between. From germline, CDR1 is SGDLS and CDR2 YYNGEE. CDR3 in DNA: TGTGCCAGCAGCGAATCGAGCACAGATACGCAGTATTTT. This sequence encodes CASSESSTDTQYF.

V usage is TRBV5-1 and J usage is TRBJ2-1, with TRBD2 matching 7 bases. The junction had 9 bases not matched to a gene; V was cut back by 8 bases and J by 7 bases. From germline, CDR1 is SGHRS and CDR2 YFSETQ. This CDR3 has 13 amino acids. CDR3 in amino acids: CASALTGGNEQFF. CDR3 nucleotide sequence: TGCGCCAGTGCTCTAACGGGGGGAAATGAGCAGTTCTTC.

The J gene is TRBJ2-3, the V gene TRBV5-4; D gene uncertain. CDR3 length equals 14 residues. Trimming removed 4 bases from V and 1 base from J, with 10 bases in between. The germline V gene has CDR1 SGHNT and CDR2 YYREEE (reference sequence). The CDR3 sequence: CASSPRLGTDTQYF. In nucleotides, the CDR3 is TGTGCCAGCAGCCCTCGACTCGGCACAGATACGCAGTATTTT.

In this sample, this clone turned up a few times. V is TRBV5-1 and J is TRBJ2-4; D might be TRBD2 (5 bases). Trimming cost V 0 bases and J 5 bases, with 6 bases left between them. The V gene's germline CDR1 is SGHRS and CDR2 YFSETQ. CDR3 length: 13 amino acids. The CDR3 spells CASSLAGENIQYF. The CDR3 DNA reads as TGCGCCAGCAGCTTGGCCGGGGAAAACATTCAGTACTTC.

The chain has TRBV11-3 and TRBJ2-1; D perhaps matches TRBD2 (5 bases). In germline, CDR1 is SGHNT, CDR2 YENEEA. V was pared by 5 bases and J by 14 bases, with 25 bases between. The CDR3 runs to 15 residues. CDR3 loop: CASSPEVAFLTMEFF. In DNA, the CDR3 is TGTGCCAGCAGCCCTGAGGTAGCGTTCCTAACCATGGAGTTCTTC.

The genes are TRBV5-1 and TRBJ2-7, with a weak D call TRBD2 (6 bases). The germline V gene encodes CDR1 SGHRS and CDR2 YFSETQ. The V gene lost 0 bases and the J gene lost 2 bases, with 15 bases spanning the gap. The CDR3 runs to 16 residues. The CDR3 reads CASSLASGTPTYEQYF. CDR3 nucleotides: TGCGCCAGCAGCTTGGCCTCCGGGACTCCTACCTACGAGCAGTACTTC.

The genes are TRBV7-9 and TRBJ2-3; a possible D gene is TRBD2 (5 bases). Trimming stripped 0 bases from V and 5 bases from J, with 12 bases between. From germline, CDR1 is SEHNR and CDR2 FQNEAQ (reference sequence). The CDR3 has 15 residues. CDR3 DNA: TGTGCCAGCAGCTTAGCTAGGATCGGGAAAGATACGCAGTATTTT. Its translation is CASSLARIGKDTQYF.